This entry lists 21 T cell receptor beta chains sequenced from one sample in a study of cytomegalovirus exposure and HLA in healthy donors. Vbeta (60) and Jbeta (13) primers were used in the PCR. TCRdb keeps only in-frame clones here, not all; method: immunoSEQ multiplex PCR. Of 140,000 or so clones listed, 65% to 80% are singletons. Sequencing used PBMCs. The receptors were sampled from a woman in her thirties or forties in good health and CMV-seronegative.

The rearrangement uses TRBV10-3 and TRBJ2-7; TRBD1 matches 7 bases. Germline CDR1 and CDR2: ENHRY and SYGVKD. The ends lost 3 bases at V and 4 bases at J; junction bases unmatched: 15. This CDR3 has 17 residues. In nucleotides, the CDR3 is TGTGCCATCAGTGACACAAAAAATACAGGGGTTGGGTACGAGCAGTACTTC. It encodes CAISDTKNTGVGYEQYF.

The V call is TRBV11-2, the J call TRBJ2-5; D is undetermined. This CDR3 is 13 amino acids long. Germline V gene lookup returns CDR1 SGHAT and CDR2 FQNNGV. Deletions cut 2 bases from V and 4 bases from J, with 8 bases between. The CDR3 DNA sequence: TGTGCCAGCAGCTTACAGGTGCGAGAGACCCAGTACTTC. Translation gives CASSLQVRETQYF. The full variable domain, rest sourced from reference TRBV11-2 and TRBJ2-5, is EAGVAQSPRYKIIEKRQSVAFWCNPISGHATLYWYQQILGQGPKLLIQFQNNGVVDDSQLPKDRFSAERLKGVDSTLKIQPAKLEDSAVYLCASSLQVRETQYFGPGTRLLVL.

The V call is TRBV12-5, the J call TRBJ2-2; D gene unclear. Germline V gene sequence: CDR1 LGHNT, CDR2 FRNRAP. The CDR3 runs to 12 residues. In DNA, the CDR3 is TGTACGCTAGTGCTTGAGATCGGGGAGCTGTTTTTT. This codes for CTLVLEIGELFF.

This clone was recorded a few times. The chain is built from TRBV13 and TRBJ1-1; possible D gene TRBD1, 5 bases. This CDR3 spans 13 amino acids. V was pared by 5 bases and J by 8 bases, with 15 bases between. Germline V gene data show CDR1 as PRHDT and CDR2 as FYEKMQ (reference sequence). The CDR3 DNA is TGTGCCAGCAGCCCCCCTACAGGTGACGAAGCTTTCTTT. It specifies CASSPPTGDEAFF.

V gene TRBV7-7 combines with J gene TRBJ2-2, with D maybe TRBD1 (5 bases). CDR3 length equals 14 residues. The V and J ends lost 5 bases and 3 bases respectively, with 10 bases between them. CDR1 SSHAT and CDR2 FNYEAQ come from the germline V gene (reference sequence). The CDR3 DNA reads TGTGCCAGCAGCGTCTCACAGGACACCGGGGAGCTGTTTTTT. As protein: CASSVSQDTGELFF.

The chain employs TRBV19 and TRBJ1-1; D gene uncertain. The CDR3 has 16 residues. The germline V and J ends were trimmed by 4 bases and 6 bases, with 21 bases remaining between them. Looked up from germline, CDR1 is LNHDA and CDR2 is SQIVND (reference sequence). CDR3 sequence reads: CASSTPDTHYGAEAFF. In DNA form, the CDR3 reads TGTGCCAGTAGTACTCCCGACACACATTACGGGGCTGAAGCTTTCTTT.

This clone occurred once. The genes are TRBV29-1 and TRBJ2-3, with TRBD1 identical over 9 bases. The trim removed 6 bases at V and 3 bases at J, leaving 7 bases unmatched. There are 14 residues in the CDR3. The germline V gene encodes CDR1 SQVTM and CDR2 ANQGSEA. In DNA form, the CDR3 reads TGCAGCGTCGCTGGGACAGGGATAACAGATACGCAGTATTTT. This encodes CSVAGTGITDTQYF.

This sequence joins TRBV29-1 and TRBJ2-3; D gene ambiguous. Per germline, CDR1 SQVTM and CDR2 ANQGSEA. Trimming shortened V by 4 bases and J by 1 base, and 9 bases separated the two germline ends. This CDR3 is 13 amino acids long. The chain's CDR3 is CSVGSRGTDTQYF. The CDR3 DNA reads as TGCAGCGTTGGATCTAGAGGCACAGATACGCAGTATTTT.

This chain joins TRBV25-1 and TRBJ1-4; TRBD1 matches at 7 bases. Germline-derived CDR1 and CDR2 are MGHDK and SYGVNS. The CDR3 is 18 amino acids. Germline trimming cut 1 base from V and 0 bases from J; bases unmatched to any gene: 8. CDR3 in amino acids: CASSESLGQLATNEKLFF. For the CDR3, the DNA is TGTGCCAGCAGTGAATCTCTGGGACAGCTAGCAACTAATGAAAAACTGTTTTTT.

This clone was seen only a few times. The chain has TRBV5-5 and TRBJ2-1; possibly TRBD2 for D (6 bases). Germline values: CDR1 SGHKS, CDR2 YYEKEE (reference sequence). Trimming cost V 1 base and J 7 bases, with 9 bases left between them. CDR3 length: 13 residues. This CDR3 reads CASSLFAGNEQFF. Written as DNA, the CDR3 is TGTGCCAGCAGCTTGTTCGCGGGGAATGAGCAGTTCTTC.

The chain recombines TRBV29-1 with TRBJ2-5, with a tentative D call TRBD2 (5 bases). This CDR3 comprises 13 residues. V was trimmed by 7 bases and J by 1 base, leaving 13 bases between them. CDR1 SQVTM and CDR2 ANQGSEA come from the germline V gene. The CDR3 DNA is TGCAGCGCTAACACTAGGATCCAAGAGACCCAGTACTTC. This codes for CSANTRIQETQYF.

CDR3: CASSEGGSGETQYF. For the CDR3, the DNA is TGTGCCAGCAGTGAAGGAGGTAGCGGAGAGACCCAGTACTTC. The chain joins TRBV6-1 to TRBJ2-5, with D possibly TRBD2 on 6 matching bases. Between the trimmed V and J ends, which lost 1 base and 4 bases, there was a span of 10 bases. CDR3 length: 14 residues. The germline CDR1 and CDR2 sequences are MNHNS and SASEGT.

The table lists this clone with a few counts. The chain recombines TRBV4-1 with TRBJ1-3; D might be TRBD1 (6 bases). The germline V gene encodes CDR1 MGHRA and CDR2 YSYEKL. V lost 3 bases and J lost 4, with 19 bases in between. This CDR3 has 17 amino acids. This CDR3 reads CASSQGQGKKAGNTIYF. The CDR3 region has the DNA TGCGCCAGCAGCCAGGGGCAGGGGAAGAAGGCCGGAAACACCATATATTTT.

The chain couples TRBV29-1 to TRBJ1-2, with D unresolved. V was trimmed by 3 bases and J by 8 bases, leaving 10 bases between them. CDR1 and CDR2 from the germline V gene are SQVTM and ANQGSEA. CDR3 size: 11 residues. The DNA of the CDR3 is TGCAGCGTTGAGGGAGACTGGGGCTACACCTTC. Its translation: CSVEGDWGYTF.

The V and J genes are TRBV15 and TRBJ2-3, with TRBD2 identical over 11 bases. Germline V gives CDR1 LNHNV, CDR2 YYDKDF (reference sequence). The CDR3 has 19 residues. With V trimmed by 2 bases and J by 3 bases, 13 bases remained unmatched. CDR3 in DNA: TGTGCCACCAGCAGAACCCCGGGACTAGCGGCTACCTTGACAGATACGCAGTATTTT. As protein: CATSRTPGLAATLTDTQYF.

The CDR3 DNA is TGTGCCAGCAGTGATTTGGGACAGGGGGGCTTGAACTATGGCTACACCTTC. Amino acids: CASSDLGQGGLNYGYTF. This chain joins TRBV25-1 and TRBJ1-2, with 11 bases aligning to TRBD1. Unmatched junction bases numbered 8, after V lost 3 bases and J lost 2 bases. The CDR3 spans 17 residues. Per germline, CDR1 MGHDK and CDR2 SYGVNS.

J is TRBJ2-1 and V is TRBV14; D might be TRBD1 (5 bases). V shed 6 bases and J shed 6 bases, with 15 bases lying between them. This CDR3 spans 14 amino acids. The germline V gene has CDR1 SGHDN and CDR2 FVKESK. CDR3 region: CASSYNLGANEQFF. The CDR3 DNA reads TGTGCCAGCAGTTATAACCTAGGGGCCAATGAGCAGTTCTTC.

The chain has TRBV5-4 and TRBJ1-1; maybe TRBD1 (5 bases). V was cut by 1 base and J by 0 bases, with 7 bases left in between. The CDR3 sequence is 14 residues long. CDR1 and CDR2 from the germline V gene are SGHNT and YYREEE (reference sequence). The CDR3: CASSLQGMNTEAFF. CDR3 sequence (DNA): TGTGCCAGCAGCTTGCAGGGAATGAACACTGAAGCTTTCTTT.

The gene calls are TRBV11-2 and TRBJ2-7, with D tentatively TRBD1 (6 bases). The germline V gene has CDR1 SGHAT and CDR2 FQNNGV. This CDR3 has 13 residues. V was clipped by 3 bases and J by 5 bases, with 11 bases between them. The DNA for the CDR3 is TGTGCCAGCAGCTTGCAGGGGTGGCACGAGCAGTACTTC. Translated, it gives CASSLQGWHEQYF. Variable domain in full (rest from reference TRBV11-2 and TRBJ2-7): EAGVAQSPRYKIIEKRQSVAFWCNPISGHATLYWYQQILGQGPKLLIQFQNNGVVDDSQLPKDRFSAERLKGVDSTLKIQPAKLEDSAVYLCASSLQGWHEQYFGPGTRLTVT.

This sequence joins TRBV27 and TRBJ2-7; maybe TRBD1 (6 bases). Germline CDR1 and CDR2: MNHEY and SMNVEV (reference sequence). Trimming removed 5 bases from V and 2 bases from J, with 16 bases in between. The CDR3 extends over 15 amino acids. CDR3 in amino acids: CASSTSGTTPYEQYF. CDR3 DNA sequence: TGTGCCAGCAGTACCTCCGGGACAACACCCTACGAGCAGTACTTC.

This chain links TRBV5-4 with TRBJ2-7, with a tentative D call TRBD1 (7 bases). This CDR3 contains 15 residues. Germline assignment: CDR1 SGHNT and CDR2 YYREEE (reference sequence). The V gene lost 4 bases and the J gene lost 0 bases, with 14 bases spanning the gap. The CDR3 loop reads CASSPSGGISYEQYF. In DNA, the CDR3 is TGTGCCAGCAGCCCCTCAGGGGGGATCTCCTACGAGCAGTACTTC.